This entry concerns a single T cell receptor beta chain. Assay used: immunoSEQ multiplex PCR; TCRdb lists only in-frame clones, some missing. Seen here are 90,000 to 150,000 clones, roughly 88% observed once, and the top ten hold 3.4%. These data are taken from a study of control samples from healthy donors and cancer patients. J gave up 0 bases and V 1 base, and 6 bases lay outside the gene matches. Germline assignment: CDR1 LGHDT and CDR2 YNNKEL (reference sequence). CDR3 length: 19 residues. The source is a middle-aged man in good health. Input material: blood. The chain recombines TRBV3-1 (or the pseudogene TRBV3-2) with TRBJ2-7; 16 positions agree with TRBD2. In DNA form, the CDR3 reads TGTGCCAGCAGCCAAGGTCCCGGGACTAGCGGGGGGGCCTCCTACGAGCAGTACTTC. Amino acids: CASSQGPGTSGGASYEQYF.